This TCR beta chain was obtained from a study of response to subunit inactivated influenza vaccine. TCRdb reanalysed the RT-PCR reads using MiXCR and keeps one entry per CDR3 protein. The sample lists 280,000 or so distinct CDR3 sequences; roughly a fifth were seen once. Remarks on this clonotype: What it binds is not known.

Study-wide findings and caveats: Authors suggested seasonal influenza vaccinations each recruit few new T cells.

There are 14 residues in the CDR3. Trimming left V 1 base short and J 2 bases short, with 8 bases between. Germline V gene sequence: CDR1 SGHVS, CDR2 FQNEAQ. The receptor's source is a man aged 50-75 years who received an inactivated influenza vaccine. The specimen was PBMCs from blood, collected approximately 20 months after vaccination. The V gene is TRBV7-8, the J gene TRBJ1-2; weak D call: TRBD1 (5 bases). The CDR3 bases are TGTGCCAGCAGCTTAGAGGGACGGAACTATGGCTACACCTTC. It translates to CASSLEGRNYGYTF.